Listed here are 29 T cell receptor beta chains from one sample, sequenced in a study of beta chain features in type 1 diabetes. Overall study results and limits: Moderately but significantly shorter TCRB CDR3s were found in Type 1 diabetes patients in all four CD4+ subsets.

No antigens are known for them. TCRB transcripts that were expressed got sequenced, as all of the isolated RNA had been reverse transcribed. Produced via immunoSEQ multiplex PCR; TCRdb's table is partial and in-frame only. The repertoire includes 12,000 to 15,000 clones, about two thirds of them detected once, and around 0.57% sits in the top ten. Specimen: stem cell memory CD4+ T cells from blood. These TCRs come from a woman younger than 35 with type 1 diabetes.

In this sample, this clone turned up a few times. This chain uses TRBV15 with TRBJ2-7, with D perhaps TRBD1 (6 bases). Germline V gives CDR1 LNHNV, CDR2 YYDKDF (reference sequence). Trimming left V 0 bases short and J 2 bases short, with 11 bases between. This CDR3 has 15 residues. The CDR3 reads CATSRDTGIPYEQYF. The CDR3 DNA reads as TGTGCCACCAGCAGAGATACAGGGATACCCTACGAGCAGTACTTC.

V usage is TRBV6-6 and J usage is TRBJ2-2; 11 bases match TRBD2. The V gene end was trimmed by 6 bases and the J gene end by 0 bases; junction bases not matched to a gene: 3. The germline CDR1 and CDR2 sequences are MNHNY and SVGAGI (reference sequence). The CDR3 spans 16 residues. The CDR3 sequence: CASSRSGGANTGELFF. For the CDR3, the DNA is TGTGCCAGCAGCCGTAGCGGGGGGGCGAACACCGGGGAGCTGTTTTTT.

V is TRBV7-8 and J is TRBJ2-5; TRBD2 matches at 7 bases. The V gene's germline CDR1 is SGHVS and CDR2 FQNEAQ. This CDR3 is 16 amino acids long. V gave up 1 base and J gave up 2 bases; unmatched junction bases: 7. The CDR3 sequence is CASSLGASGAQETQYF. CDR3 coding DNA: TGTGCCAGCAGCTTAGGGGCTAGCGGAGCACAAGAGACCCAGTACTTC. The full variable domain, its missing parts supplied by reference TRBV7-8 and TRBJ2-5, is GAGVSQSPRYKVAKRGQDVALRCDPISGHVSLFWYQQALGQGPEFLTYFQNEAQLDKSGLPSDRFFAERPEGSVSTLKIQRTQQEDSAVYLCASSLGASGAQETQYFGPGTRLLVL.

V gene TRBV4-2 combines with J gene TRBJ2-1; maybe TRBD2 (6 bases). The ends were cut back, 0 bases at V and 2 bases at J, with 8 bases in the middle. This CDR3 spans 15 amino acids. The germline V gene has CDR1 LGHNA and CDR2 YNFKEQ. The CDR3 DNA reads TGTGCCAGCAGCCAAGAGACGGGAGCCTACAATGAGCAGTTCTTC. This codes for CASSQETGAYNEQFF.

This sequence joins TRBV5-1 and TRBJ2-3; 10 positions agree with TRBD2. V trimming: 3 bases; J trimming: 5 bases; junction bases outside the gene matches: 9. CDR1 is SGHRS, CDR2 YFSETQ, per germline. The length of the CDR3 is 16 residues. In nucleotides, the CDR3 is TGCGCCAGCAGCTCCTCAGGACTAGCGGTCGGAGATACGCAGTATTTT. Translation gives CASSSSGLAVGDTQYF. Combining the CDR3 with reference TRBV5-1 and TRBJ2-3 gives the whole variable domain KAGVTQTPRYLIKTRGQQVTLSCSPISGHRSVSWYQQTPGQGLQFLFEYFSETQRNKGNFPGRFSGRQFSNSRSEMNVSTLELGDSALYLCASSSSGLAVGDTQYFGPGTRLTVL.

This chain uses TRBV5-1 with TRBJ2-3, with D hard to call. Trimming shortened V by 0 bases and J by 6 bases, and 11 bases separated the two germline ends. The CDR3 totals 14 residues. Germline lookup yields CDR1 SGHRS and CDR2 YFSETQ. The CDR3 DNA sequence: TGCGCCAGCAGCTTGGCTCCCACGAGGGATACGCAGTATTTT. Translation gives CASSLAPTRDTQYF. Full variable domain (remainder filled in from reference TRBV5-1 and TRBJ2-3): KAGVTQTPRYLIKTRGQQVTLSCSPISGHRSVSWYQQTPGQGLQFLFEYFSETQRNKGNFPGRFSGRQFSNSRSEMNVSTLELGDSALYLCASSLAPTRDTQYFGPGTRLTVL.

The chain couples TRBV2 to TRBJ1-5; weak D call: TRBD1 (5 bases). CDR3 size: 15 residues. Germline lookup yields CDR1 SNHLY and CDR2 FYNNEI. Between the trimmed V and J ends, which lost 1 base and 2 bases, there was a span of 9 bases. CDR3 region: CASSEGQTGNQPQHF. The CDR3 DNA is TGTGCCAGCAGTGAAGGACAGACGGGCAATCAGCCCCAGCATTTT.

The V gene is TRBV4-3, the J gene TRBJ2-5, with 12 positions matching TRBD2. Looked up from germline, CDR1 is LGHNA and CDR2 is YSLEER. The ends lost 1 base at V and 7 bases at J; junction bases unmatched: 13. This CDR3 is built from 18 residues. The CDR3 coding sequence is TGCGCCAGCAGCCAAGGGCCCCTAGCGGGGGGGCGTAGTGGGACCCAGTACTTC. It specifies CASSQGPLAGGRSGTQYF.

The J gene is TRBJ2-7, the V gene TRBV12-5; 8 nucleotides line up with TRBD1. J lost 2 bases, V lost 1 base, and 7 bases had no gene match. The CDR3 loop spans 16 amino acids. Germline V lookup: CDR1 LGHNT, CDR2 FRNRAP. CDR3 bases: TGTGCTAGTGGTTTGGCCAGGGGGCTGGGCACCTACGAGCAGTACTTC. This sequence encodes CASGLARGLGTYEQYF.

With respect to this clone: One end of the junction does not line up with germline, which may come from a read error. The chain uses TRBV7-6 and TRBJ2-2; 7 bases are a match to TRBD1. This CDR3 is 14 amino acids long. Germline CDR1 reads SGHVS; CDR2 reads FNYEAQ. CDR3 residues: CANSEGQYTGELFF. The CDR3 DNA sequence: TGTGCCAACAGCGAGGGACAGTACACCGGGGAGCTGTTTTTT.

The chain is built from TRBV4-3 and TRBJ1-4, with a tentative D call TRBD1 (6 bases). Trimming removed 0 bases from V and 8 bases from J, with 10 bases in between. The CDR3 loop spans 14 amino acids. Germline lookup yields CDR1 LGHNA and CDR2 YSLEER. The CDR3 bases are TGCGCCAGCAGCCAAGATCCGGGGACAGAAAAACTGTTTTTT. Translated, it gives CASSQDPGTEKLFF.

Regarding this clone: Different DNA sequences within this sample yield the same CDR3. The rearrangement joins TRBV13 to TRBJ2-1, with D possibly matching TRBD1 (6 bases). Trimming cost V 4 bases and J 3 bases, with 16 bases left between them. CDR1 and CDR2 from the germline V gene are PRHDT and FYEKMQ (reference sequence). The CDR3 covers 16 residues. CDR3 protein: CASSSHRERGYNEQFF. CDR3 coding DNA: TGTGCCAGCAGCTCGCACAGGGAAAGAGGCTACAATGAGCAGTTCTTC. Full variable domain (missing parts from reference TRBV13 and TRBJ2-1): AAGVIQSPRHLIKEKRETATLKCYPIPRHDTVYWYQQGPGQDPQFLISFYEKMQSDKGSIPDRFSAQQFSDYHSELNMSSLELGDSALYFCASSSHRERGYNEQFFGPGTRLTVL.

The rearrangement uses TRBV5-1 and TRBJ1-2; TRBD1 matches 9 bases. Germline loops: CDR1 SGHRS, CDR2 YFSETQ. The junction had 10 bases not matched to a gene; V was cut back by 3 bases and J by 7 bases. The CDR3 has 15 residues. The CDR3 coding sequence is TGCGCCAGCAGCTACGGACAGGGGAGATTTGGTGGCTACACCTTC. It yields the protein CASSYGQGRFGGYTF. Full variable domain (missing parts from reference TRBV5-1 and TRBJ1-2): KAGVTQTPRYLIKTRGQQVTLSCSPISGHRSVSWYQQTPGQGLQFLFEYFSETQRNKGNFPGRFSGRQFSNSRSEMNVSTLELGDSALYLCASSYGQGRFGGYTFGSGTRLTVV.

This clone occurred a few times. J is TRBJ2-7 and V is TRBV18; TRBD1 aligns across 8 bases. This CDR3 is built from 14 residues. The V and J ends lost 6 bases and 2 bases, in that order; junction bases with no gene match: 6. Germline V gives CDR1 KGHSH, CDR2 LQKENI. For the CDR3, the DNA is TGTGCCAGCTCCCCGGGACAGGCTACCTACGAGCAGTACTTC. Translated, it gives CASSPGQATYEQYF.

The CDR3 DNA follows: TGTGCCAGCAGCCGTACTAGCGGGAGCCGCTCCTACGAGCAGTACTTC. Protein sequence: CASSRTSGSRSYEQYF. V and J are TRBV13 and TRBJ2-7, with TRBD2 matching over 11 bases. CDR1 and CDR2 (germline): PRHDT, FYEKMQ (reference sequence). The CDR3 length is 16 residues. V dropped 5 bases and J dropped 0; count of bases not matched to a gene: 6.

The CDR3 DNA sequence: TGTGCCAGCAGTTTACTCGGGACAGGGGGTATAGATACGCAGTATTTT. Translated, it gives CASSLLGTGGIDTQYF. The chain recombines TRBV5-5 with TRBJ2-3, with 11 bases identical to TRBD1. Per germline, CDR1 SGHKS and CDR2 YYEKEE (reference sequence). The CDR3 is 16 amino acids. V lost 5 bases and J lost 5; bases outside the gene matches: 10.

This clone has only a few counts. This chain links TRBV15 with TRBJ2-1; a possible D gene is TRBD1 (6 bases). This CDR3 spans 14 amino acids. V was shortened by 3 bases and J by 4 bases, with 10 bases between the two germline ends. CDR1 is LNHNV, CDR2 YYDKDF, per germline (reference sequence). CDR3 nucleotides: TGTGCCACCAGCAGTCGGGACATTTACAATGAGCAGTTCTTC. It encodes CATSSRDIYNEQFF.

This clone was counted between two and nine times. The chain employs TRBV29-1 and TRBJ1-1; 8 nucleotides match TRBD1. CDR3 length: 11 residues. Per the germline V gene, CDR1 is SQVTM and CDR2 is ANQGSEA. The CDR3: CGTGGNTEAFF. CDR3 in DNA: TGCGGTACAGGGGGAAACACTGAAGCTTTCTTT.

This chain uses TRBV6-6 with TRBJ2-3, with 8 bases aligning to TRBD2. V shed 0 bases, J shed 4 bases, and the junction held 6 bases outside the gene matches. Germline loops: CDR1 MNHNY, CDR2 SVGAGI (reference sequence). CDR3 length: 16 amino acids. CDR3 residues: CASSYSAGLASDTQYF. CDR3 coding DNA: TGTGCCAGCAGTTACTCTGCCGGACTAGCTTCAGATACGCAGTATTTT.

This chain connects TRBV9 to TRBJ2-1; TRBD2 matches at 7 bases. The CDR3 has 15 residues. J gave up 3 bases and V 0 bases, and 3 bases lay outside the gene matches. Germline V CDR1 and CDR2: SGDLS, YYNGEE. The DNA for the CDR3 is TGTGCCAGCAGCGTAGGGGCTAGCGGCTACAATGAGCAGTTCTTC. This sequence encodes CASSVGASGYNEQFF.

V gene TRBV5-4 combines with J gene TRBJ2-3; D is undetermined. V lost 3 bases to trimming and J lost 3 bases, with 5 bases between them. Per the germline V gene, CDR1 is SGHNT and CDR2 is YYREEE (reference sequence). CDR3 size: 12 residues. As DNA, the CDR3 is TGTGCCAGCAGCTCGAGGACAGATACGCAGTATTTT. Amino acid sequence: CASSSRTDTQYF.

The V call is TRBV7-8, the J call TRBJ1-2; 9 bases align to TRBD1. CDR3 length equals 16 residues. CDR1 is SGHVS, CDR2 FQNEAQ, per germline. The junction had 6 bases not matched to a gene; V was cut back by 0 bases and J by 4 bases. The CDR3 region has the DNA TGTGCCAGCAGCTTAGCCGGGACAGGGCCTGTCTATGGCTACACCTTC. It is translated as CASSLAGTGPVYGYTF.

This clone was counted a few times. V usage is TRBV7-2 and J usage is TRBJ2-7; D is perhaps TRBD2 (5 bases). The CDR3 totals 14 residues. Germline CDR1 is SGHTA and CDR2 is FQGNSA. Trimming took 5 bases from V and 4 from J, leaving 15 bases between them. The CDR3 DNA is TGTGCCAGCAGCGCTGACTACTCGGCATACGAGCAGTACTTC. Translating it yields CASSADYSAYEQYF. Using reference TRBV7-2 and TRBJ2-7 for the parts outside the CDR3, the full variable domain is GAGVSQSPSNKVTEKGKDVELRCDPISGHTALYWYRQSLGQGLEFLIYFQGNSAPDKSGLPSDRFSAERTGGSVSTLTIQRTQQEDSAVYLCASSADYSAYEQYFGPGTRLTVT.

The V and J genes are TRBV6-5 and TRBJ2-3, with D perhaps TRBD2 (6 bases). Per germline, CDR1 MNHEY and CDR2 SVGAGI. Between the trimmed V and J ends, which lost 6 bases and 4 bases, there was a span of 11 bases. The CDR3 sequence is 13 residues long. In nucleotides, the CDR3 is TGTGCCAGCAGGCGGGGCGCTCCAGATACGCAGTATTTT. It encodes CASRRGAPDTQYF.

This clone was seen only a few times. J is TRBJ2-1 and V is TRBV10-3, with 10 bases aligning to TRBD1. The CDR3 has 16 amino acids. Looked up from germline, CDR1 is ENHRY and CDR2 is SYGVKD. J was trimmed by 8 bases and V by 6 bases; bases with no gene match: 13. CDR3 in DNA: TGTGCCATCAGAAGACGAGACAGGGGGCTTTTCGATGAGCAGTTCTTC. Amino acid sequence: CAIRRRDRGLFDEQFF.

V usage is TRBV7-2 and J usage is TRBJ2-1; the D gene is possibly TRBD2 (5 bases). The CDR3 spans 14 residues. Trimming stripped 5 bases from V and 6 bases from J, with 14 bases between. Germline CDR1 SGHTA, CDR2 FQGNSA. CDR3 DNA sequence: TGTGCCAGCAGCGGTTCCCCGAGCGGCAATGAGCAGTTCTTC. It translates to CASSGSPSGNEQFF.

V gene TRBV29-1 combines with J gene TRBJ1-1, with 8 bases lining up with TRBD1. Germline CDR1 SQVTM, CDR2 ANQGSEA. With 7 bases clipped from V and 11 bases from J, the junction kept 9 bases outside the gene matches. The CDR3 extends over 11 amino acids. The CDR3 protein is CSGYRGTLAFF. As DNA, the CDR3 is TGCAGCGGGTACAGGGGGACCCTGGCTTTCTTT. The full variable domain, with the rest looked up from reference TRBV29-1 and TRBJ1-1, is SAVISQKPSRDICQRGTSLTIQCQVDSQVTMMFWYRQQPGQSLTLIATANQGSEATYESGFVIDKFPISRPNLTFSTLTVSNMSPEDSSIYLCSGYRGTLAFFGQGTRLTVV.

V and J are TRBV7-2 and TRBJ2-1; no definite D call. Per germline, CDR1 SGHTA and CDR2 FQGNSA. The CDR3 totals 12 residues. Trimming stripped 3 bases from V and 9 bases from J, with 9 bases between. The CDR3 is CASSFSPGEQFF. CDR3 nucleotide sequence: TGTGCCAGCAGCTTCTCGCCCGGTGAGCAGTTCTTC. The full variable domain, completed using reference TRBV7-2 and TRBJ2-1, is GAGVSQSPSNKVTEKGKDVELRCDPISGHTALYWYRQSLGQGLEFLIYFQGNSAPDKSGLPSDRFSAERTGGSVSTLTIQRTQQEDSAVYLCASSFSPGEQFFGPGTRLTVL.

The chain couples TRBV7-2 to TRBJ1-1; D possibly corresponds to TRBD1 (5 bases). The CDR3 loop spans 16 amino acids. V shed 6 bases and J shed 1 base, with 18 bases lying between them. Germline lookup yields CDR1 SGHTA and CDR2 FQGNSA. The CDR3 DNA is TGTGCCAGCAGACCAGGCGCAGGAAGGGGGAACACTGAAGCTTTCTTT. This translates into CASRPGAGRGNTEAFF.